This T cell receptor beta chain came from a study of cytomegalovirus exposure and HLA in healthy donors. PCR involved 60 Vbeta and 13 Jbeta primers. The assay was immunoSEQ multiplex PCR, and TCRdb's table has in-frame clones only and misses some. This table holds roughly 200,000 clones, roughly three quarters found once. Donors counted as nominally healthy when sampled, yet unrecorded immune exposures were likely. The V gene's germline CDR1 is SGDLS and CDR2 YYNGEE. V gave up 0 bases and J gave up 7 bases; unmatched junction bases: 9. This CDR3 is built from 15 residues. This clone was seen just once.

Sequencing was carried out using PBMCs. The chain is built from TRBV9 and TRBJ1-2; 7 bases agree with TRBD1. The receptor was derived from a male donor in good health and CMV-seronegative. CDR3 region: CASSVDKGAVFGYTF. Here the CDR3 DNA reads TGTGCCAGCAGCGTAGATAAGGGGGCAGTGTTTGGCTACACCTTC.